Listed below are T cell receptor beta chains from one sample, sequenced in a study of shared clonotypes between healthy human individuals. Sequencing used immunoSEQ multiplex PCR; TCRdb keeps in-frame clones, though not all of them. This table has more than 2 million clones, just over 90% appearing once. Sequenced sample: naive CD8+ T cells from PBMCs. The receptor source for this set is a man aged 18 to 30 in good health. Some clones in this sample may be carry-over from other donors' samples. Both conserved end residues are part of each CDR3. The order of the fields is clone size, V gene, J gene, D gene, CDR3 length, CDR3 DNA, CDR3 protein. A D gene is named only where the DNA matches it firmly. Not every row has a clone size; where given, it reads once, few, many or a size class.

abundance: NA; v_gene: TRBV7-9; j_gene: TRBJ1-5; d_gene: NA; len: 14; CDR3nt: TGTGCCACCAATCTGGGGGGCCTCAATCAGCCCCAGCATTTT; CDR3aa: CATNLGGLNQPQHF
abundance: NA; v_gene: TRBV27; j_gene: TRBJ2-7; d_gene: NA; len: 14; CDR3nt: TGTGCCAGCAGTTTAATTGCAAGACATTACGAGCAGTACTTC; CDR3aa: CASSLIARHYEQYF
abundance: once; v_gene: TRBV4-2; j_gene: TRBJ1-2; d_gene: NA; len: 12; CDR3nt: TGTGCCAGCAGCCCTCCGGGTTATGGCTACACCTTC; CDR3aa: CASSPPGYGYTF
abundance: NA; v_gene: TRBV29-1; j_gene: TRBJ2-1; d_gene: NA; len: 14; CDR3nt: TGCAGCGTTGGGGGCCGATATGGTGGGGATGAGCAGTTCTTC; CDR3aa: CSVGGRYGGDEQFF
abundance: NA; v_gene: TRBV27; j_gene: TRBJ2-7; d_gene: NA; len: 14; CDR3nt: TGTGCCAGCAGTTTCCGAAGACTCGGGGACGAGCAGTACTTC; CDR3aa: CASSFRRLGDEQYF
abundance: NA; v_gene: TRBV27; j_gene: TRBJ2-3; d_gene: NA; len: 15; CDR3nt: TGTGCCAGCAGTTTGTCCAGACCTAGCACAGATACGCAGTATTTT; CDR3aa: CASSLSRPSTDTQYF
abundance: NA; v_gene: TRBV4-3; j_gene: TRBJ2-7; d_gene: TRBD2; len: 16; CDR3nt: TGCGCCAGCAGCCAAGTAGGAGGGGAGGGCGGCGCCGAGCAGTACTTC; CDR3aa: CASSQVGGEGGAEQYF
abundance: few; v_gene: TRBV7-9; j_gene: TRBJ2-2; d_gene: NA; len: 13; CDR3nt: TGTGCCAGTCAGGGAATTGGCACCGGGGAGCTGTTTTTT; CDR3aa: CASQGIGTGELFF
abundance: NA; v_gene: TRBV5-1; j_gene: TRBJ2-7; d_gene: TRBD1; len: 12; CDR3nt: TGCGCCAGCAGCCCGACAGGGAACGAGCAGTACTTC; CDR3aa: CASSPTGNEQYF
abundance: NA; v_gene: TRBV7-6; j_gene: TRBJ2-7; d_gene: TRBD2; len: 19; CDR3nt: TGTGCCAGCAGCTTCAGGGAGCCGGGACTAGCGGGGGAAGTCTACGAGCAGTACTTC; CDR3aa: CASSFREPGLAGEVYEQYF
abundance: NA; v_gene: TRBV6-6; j_gene: TRBJ2-2; d_gene: NA; len: 14; CDR3nt: TGTGCCAGCAGTTACGTCAGGAACACCGGGGAGCTGTTTTTT; CDR3aa: CASSYVRNTGELFF
abundance: NA; v_gene: TRBV29-1; j_gene: TRBJ2-7; d_gene: NA; len: 13; CDR3nt: TGCAGCGCGTCAGACGTAGACTCCTACGAGCAGTACTTC; CDR3aa: CSASDVDSYEQYF
abundance: NA; v_gene: TRBV5-4; j_gene: TRBJ2-7; d_gene: TRBD2; len: 18; CDR3nt: TGTGCCAGCAGCATCACCTTCCTAGCGGGAGGGAGCTCCTACGAGCAGTACTTC; CDR3aa: CASSITFLAGGSSYEQYF
abundance: NA; v_gene: TRBV5-1; j_gene: TRBJ1-2; d_gene: TRBD1; len: 15; CDR3nt: TGCGCCAGCAGCCCCCGGACAGGGACAGTCTATGGCTACACCTTC; CDR3aa: CASSPRTGTVYGYTF
abundance: NA; v_gene: TRBV7-3; j_gene: TRBJ2-7; d_gene: NA; len: 13; CDR3nt: TGTGCCAGCAGGGAGGGACAGTCCTACGAGCAGTACTTC; CDR3aa: CASREGQSYEQYF
abundance: NA; v_gene: TRBV10-3; j_gene: TRBJ1-2; d_gene: TRBD1; len: 13; CDR3nt: TGTGCCATCAATGGACAGGGGGCAAAGGGCTACACCTTC; CDR3aa: CAINGQGAKGYTF
abundance: once; v_gene: TRBV9; j_gene: TRBJ2-3; d_gene: NA; len: 16; CDR3nt: TGTGCCAGCAGCTCCGGGTCAAGGGAGTTTTTGGATACGCAGTATTTT; CDR3aa: CASSSGSREFLDTQYF
abundance: NA; v_gene: TRBV7-9; j_gene: TRBJ2-7; d_gene: NA; len: 15; CDR3nt: TGTGCCAGCAGCCCAGAGGGGACTCCCTCCTACGAGCAGTACTTC; CDR3aa: CASSPEGTPSYEQYF
abundance: NA; v_gene: TRBV28; j_gene: TRBJ2-3; d_gene: NA; len: 15; CDR3nt: TGTGCCAGCCTAAATACAGGACAAAGCACAGATACGCAGTATTTT; CDR3aa: CASLNTGQSTDTQYF
abundance: NA; v_gene: TRBV4-3; j_gene: TRBJ2-7; d_gene: NA; len: 15; CDR3nt: TGCGCCAGCAGCCACGGTTTTACAGACCCCTACGAGCAGTACTTC; CDR3aa: CASSHGFTDPYEQYF
abundance: NA; v_gene: TRBV11-2; j_gene: TRBJ2-7; d_gene: NA; len: 14; CDR3nt: TGTGCCAGCCGTCGACTACTCCCCACCTACGAGCAGTACTTC; CDR3aa: CASRRLLPTYEQYF
abundance: once; v_gene: TRBV27; j_gene: TRBJ1-4; d_gene: TRBD1; len: 15; CDR3nt: TGTGCCAGCAGTCCAATTACCGGGACAGGCGAAAAACTGTTTTTT; CDR3aa: CASSPITGTGEKLFF
abundance: few; v_gene: TRBV14; j_gene: TRBJ2-1; d_gene: NA; len: 14; CDR3nt: TGTGCCAGCAGCCAAGACAGAGCGTACAATGAGCAGTTCTTC; CDR3aa: CASSQDRAYNEQFF
abundance: NA; v_gene: TRBV9; j_gene: TRBJ2-2; d_gene: NA; len: 13; CDR3nt: TGTGCCAGCAGCCCCCCGGCCACCGGGGAGCTGTTTTTT; CDR3aa: CASSPPATGELFF
abundance: NA; v_gene: TRBV7-8; j_gene: TRBJ2-7; d_gene: NA; len: 14; CDR3nt: TGTGCCAGCAGCTTAGAGGGGAACTCCTACGAGCAGTACTTC; CDR3aa: CASSLEGNSYEQYF
abundance: NA; v_gene: TRBV4-2; j_gene: TRBJ1-5; d_gene: NA; len: 15; CDR3nt: TGTGCCAGCAGCCTCACGACGGGGGGCAATCAGCCCCAGCATTTT; CDR3aa: CASSLTTGGNQPQHF
abundance: NA; v_gene: TRBV9; j_gene: TRBJ2-1; d_gene: NA; len: 13; CDR3nt: TGTGCCAGCAGCGTAAGAGGGCTCAATGAGCAGTTCTTC; CDR3aa: CASSVRGLNEQFF
abundance: NA; v_gene: TRBV7-9; j_gene: TRBJ2-2; d_gene: NA; len: 12; CDR3nt: TGTGCCAGCAGCTTTCCGGCCGGGGAGCTGTTTTTT; CDR3aa: CASSFPAGELFF
abundance: NA; v_gene: TRBV7-9; j_gene: TRBJ2-7; d_gene: NA; len: 14; CDR3nt: TGTGCCAGCAGCCCCGAGGGGGTTCTACACGAGCAGTACTTC; CDR3aa: CASSPEGVLHEQYF
abundance: NA; v_gene: TRBV27; j_gene: TRBJ1-4; d_gene: TRBD1; len: 17; CDR3nt: TGTGCCAGCAGCCAAAGCCAGACGGGACAGGGTGGTGAAAAACTGTTTTTT; CDR3aa: CASSQSQTGQGGEKLFF
abundance: NA; v_gene: TRBV5-1; j_gene: TRBJ2-2; d_gene: NA; len: 14; CDR3nt: TGCGCCAGCAGCCGGGACATCTACACCGGGGAGCTGTTTTTT; CDR3aa: CASSRDIYTGELFF
abundance: NA; v_gene: TRBV2; j_gene: TRBJ2-2; d_gene: TRBD1; len: 14; CDR3nt: TGTGCCAGCCGGGACAGACCCGACACCGGGGAGCTGTTTTTT; CDR3aa: CASRDRPDTGELFF
abundance: NA; v_gene: TRBV19; j_gene: TRBJ2-6; d_gene: TRBD1; len: 19; CDR3nt: TGTGCCAGTAGTTCTACACCGGGACAGGGTTATGCTGGGGCCAACGTCCTGACTTTC; CDR3aa: CASSSTPGQGYAGANVLTF
abundance: NA; v_gene: TRBV11-2; j_gene: TRBJ1-3; d_gene: NA; len: 17; CDR3nt: TGTGCCAGCAGCTTAGTGGGTGTCCAAGCATCTGGAAACACCATATATTTT; CDR3aa: CASSLVGVQASGNTIYF
abundance: NA; v_gene: TRBV27; j_gene: TRBJ2-1; d_gene: NA; len: 17; CDR3nt: TGTGCCAGCAGTTTGTCTCTGGCGGGACTCGCCTACAATGAGCAGTTCTTC; CDR3aa: CASSLSLAGLAYNEQFF
abundance: NA; v_gene: TRBV5-6; j_gene: TRBJ2-2; d_gene: NA; len: 12; CDR3nt: TGTGCCAGCAGCCCAGGGGCCGGGGAGCTGTTTTTT; CDR3aa: CASSPGAGELFF